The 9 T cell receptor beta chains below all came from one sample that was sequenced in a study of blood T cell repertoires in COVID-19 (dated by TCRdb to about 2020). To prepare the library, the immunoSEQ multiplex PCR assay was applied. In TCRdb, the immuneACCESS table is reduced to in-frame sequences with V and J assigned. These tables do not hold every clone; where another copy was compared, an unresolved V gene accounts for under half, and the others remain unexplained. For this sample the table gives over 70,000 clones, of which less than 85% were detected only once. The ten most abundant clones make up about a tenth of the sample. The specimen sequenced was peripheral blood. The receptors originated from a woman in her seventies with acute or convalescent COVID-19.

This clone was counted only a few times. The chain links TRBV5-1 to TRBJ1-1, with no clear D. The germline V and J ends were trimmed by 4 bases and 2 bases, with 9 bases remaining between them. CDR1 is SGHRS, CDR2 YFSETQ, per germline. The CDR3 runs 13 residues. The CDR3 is CASSRQLNTEAFF. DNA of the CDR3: TGCGCCAGCAGCAGACAATTAAACACTGAAGCTTTCTTT.

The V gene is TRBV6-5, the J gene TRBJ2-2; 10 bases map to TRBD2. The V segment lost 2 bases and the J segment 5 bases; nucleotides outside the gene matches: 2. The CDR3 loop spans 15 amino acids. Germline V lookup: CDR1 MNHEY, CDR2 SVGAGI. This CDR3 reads CASSYQRGGTGELFF. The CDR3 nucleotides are TGTGCCAGCAGTTACCAGCGGGGGGGGACCGGGGAGCTGTTTTTT.

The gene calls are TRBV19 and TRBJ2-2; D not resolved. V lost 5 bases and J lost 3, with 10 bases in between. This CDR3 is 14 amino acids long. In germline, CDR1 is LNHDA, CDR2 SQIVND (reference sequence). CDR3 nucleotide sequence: TGTGCCAGTAGTCGCGGTGAAGACACCGGGGAGCTGTTTTTT. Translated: CASSRGEDTGELFF.

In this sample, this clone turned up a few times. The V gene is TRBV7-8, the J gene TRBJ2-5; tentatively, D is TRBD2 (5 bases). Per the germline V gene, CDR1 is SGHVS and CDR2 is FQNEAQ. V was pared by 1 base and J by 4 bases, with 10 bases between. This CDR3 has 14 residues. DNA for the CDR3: TGTGCCAGCAGCTTAGGACGGGGTGGAGAGACCCAGTACTTC. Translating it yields CASSLGRGGETQYF.

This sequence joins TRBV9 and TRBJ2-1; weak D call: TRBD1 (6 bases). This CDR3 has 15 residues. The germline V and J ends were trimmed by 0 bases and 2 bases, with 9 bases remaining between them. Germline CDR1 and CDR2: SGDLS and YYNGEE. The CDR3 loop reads CASSVGGRAYNEQFF. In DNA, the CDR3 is TGTGCCAGCAGCGTAGGGGGGCGGGCCTACAATGAGCAGTTCTTC.

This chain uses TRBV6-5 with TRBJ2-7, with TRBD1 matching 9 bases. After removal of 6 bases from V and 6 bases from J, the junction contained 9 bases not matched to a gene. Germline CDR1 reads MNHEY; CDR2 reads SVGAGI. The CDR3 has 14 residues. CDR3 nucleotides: TGTGCCAGCAGAGCACAGGGGGCGGTTCGCGAGCAGTACTTC. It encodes CASRAQGAVREQYF.

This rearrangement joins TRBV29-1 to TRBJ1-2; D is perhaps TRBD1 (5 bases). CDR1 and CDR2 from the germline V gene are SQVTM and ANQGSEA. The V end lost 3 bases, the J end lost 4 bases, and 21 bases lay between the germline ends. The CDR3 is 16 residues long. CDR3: CSVDLPDFDRTYGYTF. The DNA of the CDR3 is TGCAGCGTTGATCTCCCCGACTTCGACAGAACCTATGGCTACACCTTC.

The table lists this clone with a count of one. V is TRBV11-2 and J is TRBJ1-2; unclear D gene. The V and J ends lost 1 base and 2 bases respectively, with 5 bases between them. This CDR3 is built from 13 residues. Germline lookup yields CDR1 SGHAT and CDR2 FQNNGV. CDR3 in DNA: TGTGCCAGCAGCTTAGCGAGGAACTATGGCTACACCTTC. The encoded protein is CASSLARNYGYTF.

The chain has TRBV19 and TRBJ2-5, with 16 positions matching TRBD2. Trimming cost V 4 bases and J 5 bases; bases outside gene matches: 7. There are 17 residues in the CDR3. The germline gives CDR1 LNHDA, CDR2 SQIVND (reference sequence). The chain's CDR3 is CASSSPRGLAGGETQYF. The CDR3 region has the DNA TGTGCCAGTAGTAGCCCTCGGGGACTAGCGGGGGGGGAGACCCAGTACTTC. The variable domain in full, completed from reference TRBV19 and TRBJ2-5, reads DGGITQSPKYLFRKEGQNVTLSCEQNLNHDAMYWYRQDPGQGLRLIYYSQIVNDFQKGDIAEGYSVSREKKESFPLTVTSAQKNPTAFYLCASSSPRGLAGGETQYFGPGTRLLVL.